A single sample gave rise to the 20 T cell receptor beta chains below, sequenced in a study of shared clonotypes between healthy human individuals. Using immunoSEQ multiplex PCR, the repertoire was profiled, and TCRdb retains in-frame clones only, with some absent. Found here are 450,000 to 500,000 clones, approximately 79% of them singletons; the top ten hold approximately 12%. Sequenced: PBMCs. These receptor sequences come from a middle-aged woman in good health. Some clones in this sample may be carry-over from other donors' samples.

This clone was found a few times. The genes are TRBV4-3 and TRBJ2-1; D gene ambiguous. V shed 0 bases and J shed 4 bases, with 4 bases lying between them. Germline CDR1 is LGHNA and CDR2 is YSLEER. The CDR3 runs 13 residues. The CDR3 DNA follows: TGCGCCAGCAGCCAAGAAAGTTACAATGAGCAGTTCTTC. Translation: CASSQESYNEQFF.

As to this clone: Other DNA sequences in this sample translate to the same CDR3. V is TRBV19 and J is TRBJ1-5; no clear D. CDR3 length equals 13 residues. The V and J ends lost 4 bases and 5 bases respectively, with 9 bases between them. Germline V gene lookup returns CDR1 LNHDA and CDR2 SQIVND (reference sequence). The CDR3 nucleotides read TGTGCCAGTAGTAGGTCAGTAGATCAGCCCCAGCATTTT. This sequence encodes CASSRSVDQPQHF.

This rearrangement joins TRBV6-1 to TRBJ1-5; 7 bases match TRBD1. The germline gives CDR1 MNHNS, CDR2 SASEGT. The ends lost 6 bases at V and 7 bases at J; junction bases unmatched: 9. The CDR3 length is 14 residues. The CDR3 reads CASRMTGPGQPQHF. The CDR3 nucleotides read TGTGCCAGCAGAATGACAGGGCCGGGGCAGCCCCAGCATTTT.

The chain recombines TRBV28 with TRBJ2-1, with D perhaps TRBD2 (6 bases). V was pared by 3 bases and J by 6 bases, with 18 bases between. This CDR3 region has 16 residues. Germline lookup yields CDR1 MDHEN and CDR2 SYDVKM. The CDR3 DNA reads as TGTGCCAGCAGTTTTGTGGCGGGGAGAAGGGGCAATGAGCAGTTCTTC. Protein: CASSFVAGRRGNEQFF.

V is TRBV30 and J is TRBJ2-4, with D possibly called TRBD1 or TRBD2 (7 bases each). This CDR3 has 17 residues. V gave up 1 base and J gave up 9 bases, with 25 bases separating them. Per the germline V gene, CDR1 is GTSNPN and CDR2 is SVGIG (reference sequence). CDR3 coding DNA: TGTGCCTGGAGTGCCGCAAGCGGGGCGACAGGGAACCCCATTCAGTACTTC. Its protein is CAWSAASGATGNPIQYF.

This clone occurred a few times. CDR3 residues: CASSPFVYTGYEQYF. CDR3 sequence (DNA): TGTGCCAGCAGCCCTTTCGTTTATACAGGCTACGAGCAGTACTTC. This rearrangement joins TRBV5-5 to TRBJ2-7; the D gene is possibly TRBD1 (5 bases). V lost 4 bases, J lost 3 bases, and 17 bases lay in between. CDR3 length: 15 residues. CDR1 is SGHKS, CDR2 YYEKEE, per germline (reference sequence).

This sequence joins TRBV2 and TRBJ2-3, with D maybe TRBD1 (5 bases). The germline gives CDR1 SNHLY, CDR2 FYNNEI. Trimming removed 11 bases at V and 2 bases at J, with 17 bases between. The length of the CDR3 is 14 residues. The CDR3 bases are TGTGCCGGACACGAACGGCCCAACACAGATACGCAGTATTTT. It codes for CAGHERPNTDTQYF.

The chain is built from TRBV27 and TRBJ2-1; TRBD2 aligns across 10 bases. Germline CDR1 is MNHEY and CDR2 is SMNVEV (reference sequence). J lost 3 bases, V lost 6 bases, and 5 bases had no gene match. The CDR3 is 15 residues long. The CDR3 DNA sequence: TGTGCCAGCAGATCGGGACTAGCGAGCTACAATGAGCAGTTCTTC. It yields the protein CASRSGLASYNEQFF.

The chain has TRBV2 and TRBJ1-1; D remains ambiguous. V shed 3 bases and J shed 1 base, with 9 bases lying between them. The CDR3 runs 14 residues. Germline values: CDR1 SNHLY, CDR2 FYNNEI. The CDR3 coding sequence is TGTGCCAGCAGTGATTGGCAGGCGAACACTGAAGCTTTCTTT. This encodes CASSDWQANTEAFF. The variable domain in full, completed from reference TRBV2 and TRBJ1-1, reads EPEVTQTPSHQVTQMGQEVILRCVPISNHLYFYWYRQILGQKVEFLVSFYNNEISEKSEIFDDQFSVERPDGSNFTLKIRSTKLEDSAMYFCASSDWQANTEAFFGQGTRLTVV.

V gene TRBV19 combines with J gene TRBJ1-1; no clear D. The CDR3 length is 12 residues. V lost 6 bases and J 6 bases, leaving 11 bases between the germline ends. CDR1 and CDR2 from the germline V gene are LNHDA and SQIVND (reference sequence). CDR3 nucleotides: TGTGCCAGTAGCCAAGCTAGGGCTGAAGCTTTCTTT. Its protein product is CASSQARAEAFF. The full variable domain, rest sourced from reference TRBV19 and TRBJ1-1, is DGGITQSPKYLFRKEGQNVTLSCEQNLNHDAMYWYRQDPGQGLRLIYYSQIVNDFQKGDIAEGYSVSREKKESFPLTVTSAQKNPTAFYLCASSQARAEAFFGQGTRLTVV.

This chain joins TRBV2 and TRBJ1-1, with 7 bases identical to TRBD1. J was trimmed by 2 bases and V by 2 bases; bases with no gene match: 5. The CDR3 contains 15 residues. Germline V CDR1 and CDR2: SNHLY, FYNNEI. CDR3 sequence (DNA): TGTGCCAGCAGTGAATGGACAGGAAGAAACACTGAAGCTTTCTTT. Translation gives CASSEWTGRNTEAFF.

The gene calls are TRBV28 and TRBJ2-7, with a tentative D call TRBD1 (7 bases). Germline V gene sequence: CDR1 MDHEN, CDR2 SYDVKM. The CDR3 runs 14 residues. Between the trimmed V and J ends, which lost 0 bases and 4 bases, there was a span of 10 bases. This chain's CDR3 is CASSLWAGGYEQYF. In DNA, the CDR3 is TGTGCCAGCAGTTTATGGGCAGGGGGGTACGAGCAGTACTTC.

This rearrangement joins TRBV19 to TRBJ2-7, with D perhaps matching TRBD2 (6 bases). This CDR3 comprises 14 residues. The germline gives CDR1 LNHDA, CDR2 SQIVND (reference sequence). Trimming stripped 5 bases from V and 5 bases from J, with 16 bases between. The DNA of the CDR3 is TGTGCCAGTAGTTTGGGCGGGATACTGAACGAGCAGTACTTC. Residues: CASSLGGILNEQYF.

This chain links TRBV7-2 with TRBJ2-7; D is unresolved. V was cut by 1 base and J by 4 bases, with 11 bases left in between. This CDR3 has 14 residues. In germline, CDR1 is SGHTA, CDR2 FQGNSA. CDR3 DNA: TGTGCCAGCAGCTTAGTACTCGAAACGTACGAGCAGTACTTC. Its protein product is CASSLVLETYEQYF.

This sequence joins TRBV5-1 and TRBJ1-5; D might be TRBD1 (5 bases). In germline, CDR1 is SGHRS, CDR2 YFSETQ. This CDR3 region has 15 residues. Trimming cost V 4 bases and J 6 bases, with 17 bases left between them. CDR3 sequence (DNA): TGCGCCAGCAGCCTGGGGACGGGAATAGGTCAGCCCCAGCATTTT. It translates to CASSLGTGIGQPQHF.

The chain uses TRBV28 and TRBJ1-1, with D tentatively TRBD1 (5 bases). Germline V gives CDR1 MDHEN, CDR2 SYDVKM. Trimming removed 4 bases from V and 0 bases from J, with 12 bases in between. This CDR3 spans 15 amino acids. CDR3: CASSSYGAMNTEAFF. The CDR3 nucleotides read TGTGCCAGCAGTTCGTATGGGGCTATGAACACTGAAGCTTTCTTT.

This rearrangement joins TRBV2 to TRBJ1-4; D ambiguous. This CDR3 has 15 residues. Trimming cost V 2 bases and J 0 bases, with 7 bases left between them. CDR1 and CDR2 from the germline V gene are SNHLY and FYNNEI. CDR3: CASSEMETTNEKLFF. The CDR3 nucleotides are TGTGCCAGCAGTGAAATGGAAACAACTAATGAAAAACTGTTTTTT.

The rearrangement uses TRBV4-2 and TRBJ1-1, with a weak D call TRBD1 (5 bases). The length of the CDR3 is 14 residues. The germline CDR1 and CDR2 sequences are LGHNA and YNFKEQ. V was cut by 4 bases and J by 4 bases, with 13 bases left in between. CDR3 coding DNA: TGTGCCAGCAGCCCCCAGATCAGGGTCACTGAAGCTTTCTTT. Translation: CASSPQIRVTEAFF.

The chain links TRBV2 to TRBJ1-5; D remains ambiguous. The CDR3 is made up of 14 amino acids. V gave up 1 base and J gave up 3 bases, with 7 bases separating them. The germline V gene encodes CDR1 SNHLY and CDR2 FYNNEI. CDR3 loop: CASSEDSNNQPQHF. The CDR3 coding sequence is TGTGCCAGCAGTGAAGACAGTAACAATCAGCCCCAGCATTTT.

V is TRBV5-4 and J is TRBJ2-5; possibly TRBD2 for D (5 bases). V was pared by 4 bases and J by 4 bases, with 11 bases between. The germline V gene has CDR1 SGHNT and CDR2 YYREEE (reference sequence). The CDR3 is 13 residues long. DNA for the CDR3: TGTGCCAGCAGCGGAAAAGGGAGAGAGACCCAGTACTTC. This translates into CASSGKGRETQYF.